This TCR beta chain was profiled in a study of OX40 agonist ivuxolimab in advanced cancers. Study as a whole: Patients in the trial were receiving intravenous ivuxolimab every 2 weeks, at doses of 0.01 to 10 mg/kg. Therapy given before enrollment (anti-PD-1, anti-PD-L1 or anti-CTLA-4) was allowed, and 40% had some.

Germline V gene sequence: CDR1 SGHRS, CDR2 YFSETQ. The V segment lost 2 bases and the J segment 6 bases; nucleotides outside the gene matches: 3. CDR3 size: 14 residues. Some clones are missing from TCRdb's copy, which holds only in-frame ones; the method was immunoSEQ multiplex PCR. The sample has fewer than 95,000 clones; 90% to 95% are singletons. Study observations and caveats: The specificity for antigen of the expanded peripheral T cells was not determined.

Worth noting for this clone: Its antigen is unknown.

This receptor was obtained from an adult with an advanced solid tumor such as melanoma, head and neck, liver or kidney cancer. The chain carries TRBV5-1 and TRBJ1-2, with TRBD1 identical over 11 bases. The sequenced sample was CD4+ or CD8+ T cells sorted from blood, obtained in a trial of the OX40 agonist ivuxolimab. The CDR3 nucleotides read TGCGCCAGCAGCTTAGGACAGGGGGCTGATGGCTACACCTTC. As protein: CASSLGQGADGYTF.